Here is one T cell receptor (beta chain) with its context. The data were taken from a study of control samples from healthy donors and cancer patients. The assay was immunoSEQ multiplex PCR, and TCRdb's table has in-frame clones only and misses some. The repertoire includes around 170,000 clones, about 91% of them detected once, and roughly 5.3% sits in the top ten. CDR3 length: 16 residues. The germline gives CDR1 MGHDK, CDR2 SYGVNS. The trim removed 3 bases at V and 7 bases at J, leaving 11 bases unmatched. The rearrangement uses TRBV25-1 and TRBJ1-2, with 10 nucleotides matching TRBD1. The sample was blood. The receptor was isolated from a woman in her thirties in good health. The CDR3 spells CASSDFSRDRGFGYTF. The CDR3 DNA sequence: TGTGCCAGCAGTGACTTTTCCCGGGACAGGGGATTTGGCTACACCTTC.